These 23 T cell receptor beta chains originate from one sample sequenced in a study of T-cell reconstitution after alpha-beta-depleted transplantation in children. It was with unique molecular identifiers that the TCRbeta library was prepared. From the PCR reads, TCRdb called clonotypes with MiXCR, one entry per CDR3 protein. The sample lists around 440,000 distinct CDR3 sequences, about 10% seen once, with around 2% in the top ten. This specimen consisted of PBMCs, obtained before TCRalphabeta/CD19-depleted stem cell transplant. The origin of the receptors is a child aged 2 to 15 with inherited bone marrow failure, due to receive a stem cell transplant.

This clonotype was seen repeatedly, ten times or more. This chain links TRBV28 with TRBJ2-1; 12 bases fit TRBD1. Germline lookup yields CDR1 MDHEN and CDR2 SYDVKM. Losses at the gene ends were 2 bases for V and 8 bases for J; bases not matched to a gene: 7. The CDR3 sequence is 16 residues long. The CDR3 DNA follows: TGTGCCAGCAGTTTAACTGGGACAGGGGGCGGTGATGAGCAGTTCTTC. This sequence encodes CASSLTGTGGGDEQFF.

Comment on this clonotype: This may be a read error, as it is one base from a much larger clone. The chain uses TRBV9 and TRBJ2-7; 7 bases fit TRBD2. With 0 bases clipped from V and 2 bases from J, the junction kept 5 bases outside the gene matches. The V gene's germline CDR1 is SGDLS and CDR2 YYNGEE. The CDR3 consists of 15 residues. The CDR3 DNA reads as TGTGCCAGCAGCGTAGAGGCTAGCGGAGCCTACGAGCAGTACTTC. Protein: CASSVEASGAYEQYF.

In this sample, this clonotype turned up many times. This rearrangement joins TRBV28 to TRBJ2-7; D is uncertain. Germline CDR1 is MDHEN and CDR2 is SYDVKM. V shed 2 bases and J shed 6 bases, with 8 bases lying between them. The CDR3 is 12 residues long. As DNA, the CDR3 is TGTGCCAGCAGTTTAACCCGTTCCGAGCAGTACTTC. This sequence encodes CASSLTRSEQYF.

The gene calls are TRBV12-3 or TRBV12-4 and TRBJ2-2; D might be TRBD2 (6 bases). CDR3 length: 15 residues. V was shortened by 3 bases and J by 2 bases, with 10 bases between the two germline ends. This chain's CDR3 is CASSFLADNTGELFF. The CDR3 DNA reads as TGTGCCAGCAGTTTTTTAGCGGACAACACCGGGGAGCTGTTTTTT.

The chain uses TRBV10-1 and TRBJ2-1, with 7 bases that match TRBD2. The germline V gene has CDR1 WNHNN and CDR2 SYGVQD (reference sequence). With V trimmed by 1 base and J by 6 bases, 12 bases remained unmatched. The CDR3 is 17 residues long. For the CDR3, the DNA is TGCGCCAGCAGTGAGTGGTCTGGCGGGAGTAAACCCAATGAGCAGTTCTTC. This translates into CASSEWSGGSKPNEQFF.

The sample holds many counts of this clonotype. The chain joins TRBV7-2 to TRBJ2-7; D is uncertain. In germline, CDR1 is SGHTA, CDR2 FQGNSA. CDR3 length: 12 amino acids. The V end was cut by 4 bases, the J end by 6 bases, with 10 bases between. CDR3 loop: CASSSWFGEQYF. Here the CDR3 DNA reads TGTGCCAGCAGCTCTTGGTTTGGCGAGCAGTACTTC.

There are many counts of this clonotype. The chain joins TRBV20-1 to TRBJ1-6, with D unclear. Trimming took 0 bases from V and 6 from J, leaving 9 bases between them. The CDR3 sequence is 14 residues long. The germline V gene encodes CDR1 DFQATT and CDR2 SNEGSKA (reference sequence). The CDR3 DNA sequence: TGCAGTGCTAGAGAGTACCTTATTAATTCACCCCTCCACTTT. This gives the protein CSAREYLINSPLHF.

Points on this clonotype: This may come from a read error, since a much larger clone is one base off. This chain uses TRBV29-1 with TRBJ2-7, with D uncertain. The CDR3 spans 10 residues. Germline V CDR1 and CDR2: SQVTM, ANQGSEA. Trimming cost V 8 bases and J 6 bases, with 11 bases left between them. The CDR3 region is CSIVKGEQYF. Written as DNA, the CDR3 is TGCAGCATTGTTAAGGGCGAGCAGTACTTC.

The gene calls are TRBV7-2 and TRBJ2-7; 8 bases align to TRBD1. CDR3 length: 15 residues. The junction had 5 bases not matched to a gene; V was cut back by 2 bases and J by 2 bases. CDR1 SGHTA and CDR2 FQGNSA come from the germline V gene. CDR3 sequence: CASSLRDRYAYEQYF. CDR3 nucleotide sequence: TGTGCCAGCAGCTTAAGGGACAGGTACGCCTACGAGCAGTACTTC.

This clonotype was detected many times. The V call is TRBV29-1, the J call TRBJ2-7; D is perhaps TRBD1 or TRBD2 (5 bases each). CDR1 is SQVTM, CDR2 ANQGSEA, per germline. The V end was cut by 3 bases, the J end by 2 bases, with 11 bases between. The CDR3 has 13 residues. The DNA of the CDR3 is TGCAGCGTTGAGGGGGACCAAGCCTACGAGCAGTACTTC. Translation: CSVEGDQAYEQYF.

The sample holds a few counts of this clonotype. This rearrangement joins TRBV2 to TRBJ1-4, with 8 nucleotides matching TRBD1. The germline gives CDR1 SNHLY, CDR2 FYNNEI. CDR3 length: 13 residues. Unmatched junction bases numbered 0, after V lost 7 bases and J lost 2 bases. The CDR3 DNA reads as TGTGCCAGCAACAGGGGGACTAATGAAAAACTGTTTTTT. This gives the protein CASNRGTNEKLFF.

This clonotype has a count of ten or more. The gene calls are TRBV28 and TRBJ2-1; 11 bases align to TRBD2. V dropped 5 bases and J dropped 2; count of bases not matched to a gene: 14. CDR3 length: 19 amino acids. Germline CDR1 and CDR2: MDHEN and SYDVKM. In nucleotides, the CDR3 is TGTGCCAGCAGTCCTCGACTAGCGGGACCAGATAACCCCTACAATGAGCAGTTCTTC. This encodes CASSPRLAGPDNPYNEQFF.

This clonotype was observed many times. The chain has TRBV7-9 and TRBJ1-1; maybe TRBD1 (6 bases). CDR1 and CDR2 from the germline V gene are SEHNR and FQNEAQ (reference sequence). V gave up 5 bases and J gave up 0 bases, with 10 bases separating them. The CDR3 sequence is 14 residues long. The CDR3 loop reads CASSRDRLNTEAFF. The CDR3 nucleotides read TGTGCCAGCAGCCGTGACAGGTTGAACACTGAAGCTTTCTTT.

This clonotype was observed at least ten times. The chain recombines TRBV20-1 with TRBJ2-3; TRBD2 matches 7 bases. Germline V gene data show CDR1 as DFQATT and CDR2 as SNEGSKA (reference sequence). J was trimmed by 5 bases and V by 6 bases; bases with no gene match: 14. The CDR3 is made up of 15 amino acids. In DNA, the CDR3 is TGCAGTGCGAGCCCGGTGCGACTAGCCGAAGATACGCAGTATTTT. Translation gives CSASPVRLAEDTQYF.

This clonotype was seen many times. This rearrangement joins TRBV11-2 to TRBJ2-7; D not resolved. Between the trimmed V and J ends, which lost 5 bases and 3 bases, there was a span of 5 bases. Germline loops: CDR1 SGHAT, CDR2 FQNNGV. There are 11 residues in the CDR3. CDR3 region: CASSPYYEQYF. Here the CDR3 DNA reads TGTGCCAGCAGCCCATACTACGAGCAGTACTTC.

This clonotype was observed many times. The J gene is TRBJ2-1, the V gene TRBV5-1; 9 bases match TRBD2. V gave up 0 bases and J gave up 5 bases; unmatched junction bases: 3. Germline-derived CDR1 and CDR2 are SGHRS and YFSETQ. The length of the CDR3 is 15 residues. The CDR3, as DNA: TGCGCCAGCAGCTTGGATGTAGCGGGAGACAATGAGCAGTTCTTC. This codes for CASSLDVAGDNEQFF.

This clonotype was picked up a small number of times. As DNA, the CDR3 is TGTGCCAGCAGCCACTTTGGGGGAGGGCGCCACGAGCAGTACTTC. This codes for CASSHFGGGRHEQYF. This chain joins TRBV3-1 and TRBJ2-7; TRBD2 aligns across 7 bases. CDR1 is LGHDT, CDR2 YNNKEL, per germline (reference sequence). Trimming at V came to 3 bases and at J to 5 bases, leaving 10 bases not matched to a gene. This CDR3 is 15 amino acids long.

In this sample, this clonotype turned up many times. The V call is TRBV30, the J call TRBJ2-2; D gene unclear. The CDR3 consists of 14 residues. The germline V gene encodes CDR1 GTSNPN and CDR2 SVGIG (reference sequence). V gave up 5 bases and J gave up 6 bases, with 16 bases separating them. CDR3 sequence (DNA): TGTGCCTGGTTACCCCGTGCCTCCCCCGGGGAGCTGTTTTTT. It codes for CAWLPRASPGELFF.

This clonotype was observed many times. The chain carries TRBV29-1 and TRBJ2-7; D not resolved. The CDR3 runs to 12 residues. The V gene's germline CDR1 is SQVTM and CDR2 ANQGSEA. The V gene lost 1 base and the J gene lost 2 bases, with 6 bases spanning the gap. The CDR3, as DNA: TGCAGCGTTGAAGCCGCAACCTACGAGCAGTACTTC. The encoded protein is CSVEAATYEQYF.

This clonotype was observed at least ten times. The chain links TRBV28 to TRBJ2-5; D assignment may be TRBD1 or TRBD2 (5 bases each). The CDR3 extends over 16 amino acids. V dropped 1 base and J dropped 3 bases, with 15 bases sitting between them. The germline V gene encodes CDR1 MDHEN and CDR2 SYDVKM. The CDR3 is CASSLYAGTVKETQYF. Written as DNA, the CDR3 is TGTGCCAGCAGTTTATACGCCGGGACGGTTAAAGAGACCCAGTACTTC.

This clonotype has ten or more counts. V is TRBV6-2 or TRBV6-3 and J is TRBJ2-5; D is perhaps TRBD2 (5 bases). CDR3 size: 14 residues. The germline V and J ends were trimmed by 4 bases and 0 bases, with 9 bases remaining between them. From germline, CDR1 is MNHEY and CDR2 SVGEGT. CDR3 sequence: CASSSGLYQETQYF. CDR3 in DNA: TGTGCCAGCAGTTCAGGACTGTACCAAGAGACCCAGTACTTC.

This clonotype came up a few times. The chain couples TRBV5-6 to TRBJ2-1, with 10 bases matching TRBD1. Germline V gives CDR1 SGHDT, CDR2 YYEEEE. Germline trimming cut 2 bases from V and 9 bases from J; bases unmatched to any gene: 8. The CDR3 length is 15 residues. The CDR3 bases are TGTGCCAGCAGCTTTTGGGACAGGGGCGGGGGTGAGCAGTTCTTC. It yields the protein CASSFWDRGGGEQFF.

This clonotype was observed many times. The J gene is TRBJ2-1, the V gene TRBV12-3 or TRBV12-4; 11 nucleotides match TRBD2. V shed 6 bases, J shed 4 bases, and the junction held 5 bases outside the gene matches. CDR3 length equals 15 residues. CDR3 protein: CASRSGTSGYNEQFF. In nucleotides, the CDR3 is TGTGCCAGCAGGTCCGGGACTAGCGGATACAATGAGCAGTTCTTC.